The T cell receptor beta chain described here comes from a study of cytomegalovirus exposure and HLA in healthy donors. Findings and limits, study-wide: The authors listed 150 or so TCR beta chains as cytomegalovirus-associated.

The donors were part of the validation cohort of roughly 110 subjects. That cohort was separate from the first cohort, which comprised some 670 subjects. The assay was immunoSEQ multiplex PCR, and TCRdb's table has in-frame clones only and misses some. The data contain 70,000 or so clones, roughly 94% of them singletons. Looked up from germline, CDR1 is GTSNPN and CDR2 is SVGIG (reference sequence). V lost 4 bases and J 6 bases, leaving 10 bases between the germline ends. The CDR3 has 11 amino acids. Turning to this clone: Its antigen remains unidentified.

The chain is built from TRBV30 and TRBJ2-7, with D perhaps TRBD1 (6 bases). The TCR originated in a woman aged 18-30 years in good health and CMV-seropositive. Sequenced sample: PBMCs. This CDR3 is CAWMGASEQYF. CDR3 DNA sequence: TGTGCCTGGATGGGGGCGAGCGAGCAGTACTTC.